This TCR beta chain was identified in a study of molecular identifiers for immune sequencing clone quantification. For this clonotype: Its antigen is currently unknown.

The CDR3 extends over 16 amino acids. Trimming left V 4 bases short and J 1 base short, with 18 bases between. Germline V gives CDR1 SGHDT, CDR2 YYEEEE. Libraries of bulk TCR were made by previously described methods (with listed TCR primers). One entry per CDR3 protein results from TCRdb running MiXCR on the PCR reads. The sample carries some 65,000 distinct CDR3 sequences, about 18% recorded once. Broader study findings: Spiked-in Jurkat TCR RNA corresponding to one cell was reported as detectable against about 1 million naive cells.

Input material: naive CD8+ T cells from blood, with Jurkat cell RNA spiked in. Noted subset: FACS-sorted CD8+CD4-CCR7+CD45RA+ naive T cells. The chain links TRBV5-6 to TRBJ2-7; tentative D call: TRBD2 (5 bases). The receptor was derived from a human donor in good health. Some libraries in this study had Jurkat cell RNA spiked in. CDR3: CASSPALDTLSYEQYF. In nucleotides, the CDR3 is TGTGCCAGCAGCCCGGCACTAGACACATTATCCTACGAGCAGTACTTC. The entire variable domain, with the rest obtained from reference TRBV5-6 and TRBJ2-7, is as follows: DAGVTQSPTHLIKTRGQQVTLRCSPKSGHDTVSWYQQALGQGPQFIFQYYEEEERQRGNFPDRFSGHQFPNYSSELNVNALLLGDSALYLCASSPALDTLSYEQYFGPGTRLTVT.